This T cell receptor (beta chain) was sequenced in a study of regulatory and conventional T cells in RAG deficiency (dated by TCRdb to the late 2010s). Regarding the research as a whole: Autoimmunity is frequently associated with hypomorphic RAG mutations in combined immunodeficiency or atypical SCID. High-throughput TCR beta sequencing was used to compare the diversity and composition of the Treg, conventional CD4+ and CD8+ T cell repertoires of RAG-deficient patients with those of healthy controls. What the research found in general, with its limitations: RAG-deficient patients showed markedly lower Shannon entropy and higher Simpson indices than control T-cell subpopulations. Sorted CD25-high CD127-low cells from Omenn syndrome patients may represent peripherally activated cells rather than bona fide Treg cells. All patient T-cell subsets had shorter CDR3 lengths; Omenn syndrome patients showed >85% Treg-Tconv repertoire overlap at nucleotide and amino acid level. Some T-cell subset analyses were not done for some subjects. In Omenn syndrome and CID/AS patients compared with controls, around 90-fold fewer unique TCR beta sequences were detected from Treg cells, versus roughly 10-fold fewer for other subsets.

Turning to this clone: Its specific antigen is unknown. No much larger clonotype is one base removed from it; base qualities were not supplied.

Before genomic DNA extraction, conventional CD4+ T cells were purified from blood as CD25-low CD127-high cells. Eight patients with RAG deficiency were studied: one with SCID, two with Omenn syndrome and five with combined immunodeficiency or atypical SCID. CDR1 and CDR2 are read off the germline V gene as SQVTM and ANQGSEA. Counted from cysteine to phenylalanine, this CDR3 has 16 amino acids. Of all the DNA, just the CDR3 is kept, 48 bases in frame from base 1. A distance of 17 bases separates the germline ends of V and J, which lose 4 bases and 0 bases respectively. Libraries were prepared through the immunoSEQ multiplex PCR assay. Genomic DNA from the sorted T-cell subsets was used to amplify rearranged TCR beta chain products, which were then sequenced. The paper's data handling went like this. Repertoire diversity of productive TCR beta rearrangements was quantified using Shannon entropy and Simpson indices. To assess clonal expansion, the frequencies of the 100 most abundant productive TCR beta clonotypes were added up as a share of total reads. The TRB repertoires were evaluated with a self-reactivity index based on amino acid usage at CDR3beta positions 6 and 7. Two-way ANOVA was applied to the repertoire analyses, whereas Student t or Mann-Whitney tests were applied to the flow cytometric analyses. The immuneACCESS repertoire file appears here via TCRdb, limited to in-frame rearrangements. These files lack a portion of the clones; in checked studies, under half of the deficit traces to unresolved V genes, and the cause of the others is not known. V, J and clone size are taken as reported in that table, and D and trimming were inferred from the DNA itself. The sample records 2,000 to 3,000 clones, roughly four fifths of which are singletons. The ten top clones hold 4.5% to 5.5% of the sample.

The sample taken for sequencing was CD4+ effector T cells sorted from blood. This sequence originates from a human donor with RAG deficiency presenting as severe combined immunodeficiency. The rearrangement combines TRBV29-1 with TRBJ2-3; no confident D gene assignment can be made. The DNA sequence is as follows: TGCAGCGTTGTCCCCCCGTATTTCACAAGCACAGATACGCAGTATTTT. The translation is CSVVPPYFTSTDTQYF.